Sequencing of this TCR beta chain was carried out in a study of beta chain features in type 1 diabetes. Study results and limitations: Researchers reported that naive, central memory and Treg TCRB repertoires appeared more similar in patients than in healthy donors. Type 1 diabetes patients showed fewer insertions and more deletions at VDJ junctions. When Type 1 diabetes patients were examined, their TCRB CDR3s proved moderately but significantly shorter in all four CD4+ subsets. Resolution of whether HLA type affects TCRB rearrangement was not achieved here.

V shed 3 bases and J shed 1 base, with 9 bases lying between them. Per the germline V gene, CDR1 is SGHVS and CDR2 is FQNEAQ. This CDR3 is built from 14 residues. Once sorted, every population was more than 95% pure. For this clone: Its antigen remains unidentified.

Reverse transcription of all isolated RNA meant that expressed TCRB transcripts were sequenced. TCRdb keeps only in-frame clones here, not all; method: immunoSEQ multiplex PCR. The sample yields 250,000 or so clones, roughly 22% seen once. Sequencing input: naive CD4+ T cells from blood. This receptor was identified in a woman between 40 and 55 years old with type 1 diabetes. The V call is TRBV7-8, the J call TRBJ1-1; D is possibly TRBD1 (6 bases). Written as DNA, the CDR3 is TGTGCCAGCAGCTTTGGGGGGGCGAACACTGAAGCTTTCTTT. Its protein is CASSFGGANTEAFF.